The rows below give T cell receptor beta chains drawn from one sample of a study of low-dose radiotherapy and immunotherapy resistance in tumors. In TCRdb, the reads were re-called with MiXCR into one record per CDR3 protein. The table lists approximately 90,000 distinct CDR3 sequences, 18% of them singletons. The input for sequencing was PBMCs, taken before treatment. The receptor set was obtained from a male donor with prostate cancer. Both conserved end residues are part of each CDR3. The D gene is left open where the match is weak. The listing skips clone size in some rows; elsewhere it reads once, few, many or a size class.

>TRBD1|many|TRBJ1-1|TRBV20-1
TGCAGTGCTAGAGATTTGGGGCAGGGGGAGGCTTTCTTT
CSARDLGQGEAFF
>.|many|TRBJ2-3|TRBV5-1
TGCGCCAGCAGTCCGGCCCCGGGGGGCTATACGCAGTATTTT
CASSPAPGGYTQYF
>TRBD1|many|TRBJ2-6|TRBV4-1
TGCGCCAGCAGCTGGCGGACAGGTCGGCGGGGGGCCAACGTCCTGACTTTC
CASSWRTGRRGANVLTF
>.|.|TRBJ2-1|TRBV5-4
TGTGCCAGCAGCGTACTCAGGGGAATGGGGTACAATGAGCAGTTCTTC
CASSVLRGMGYNEQFF
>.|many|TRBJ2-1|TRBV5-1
TGCGCCAGCAGCTTTGGTTTGGCTAGAAACAATGAGCAGTTCTTC
CASSFGLARNNEQFF
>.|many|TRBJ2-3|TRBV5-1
TGCGCCAGCAGCTCTCAGCGTACGAGCACAGATACGCAGTATTTT
CASSSQRTSTDTQYF
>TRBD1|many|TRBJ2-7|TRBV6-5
TGTGCCAGCAGTTACTCCCCGGACAGGGGGCCCGAGCAGTACTTC
CASSYSPDRGPEQYF
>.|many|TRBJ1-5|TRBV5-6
TGTGCCAGCAGCTTGAGGGGGGGAGGGGAGACACCCCAGCATTTT
CASSLRGGGETPQHF
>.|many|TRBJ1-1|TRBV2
TGTGCCAGCAGTGAAACGGGACAAACGAACACTGAAGCTTTCTTT
CASSETGQTNTEAFF
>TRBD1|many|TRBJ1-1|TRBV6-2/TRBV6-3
TGTGCCAGCAGGCAGACAGGGAGGACGGCTGAAGCTTTCTTT
CASRQTGRTAEAFF
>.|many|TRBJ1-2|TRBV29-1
TGCAGCTCCCACGAGGTTCCCTATGGCTACACCTTC
CSSHEVPYGYTF
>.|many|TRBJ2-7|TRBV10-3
TGTGCCATCAGTGATGAGACTTCGGAATACGAGCAGTACTTC
CAISDETSEYEQYF
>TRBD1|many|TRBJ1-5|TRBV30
TGTGCCTGGGCGCAGGGGGATCAGCCCCAGCATTTT
CAWAQGDQPQHF
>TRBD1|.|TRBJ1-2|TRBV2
TGTGCCAGCACCAGAACAGGGGGGCTGGGCTATGGCTACACCTTC
CASTRTGGLGYGYTF
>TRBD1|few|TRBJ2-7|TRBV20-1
TGCAGTGCTATACGGACAGGGCCCGAGCAGTACTTC
CSAIRTGPEQYF
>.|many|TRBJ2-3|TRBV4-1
TGCGCCAGCAGCCAAGAAGGAGTTGATACGCAGTATTTT
CASSQEGVDTQYF
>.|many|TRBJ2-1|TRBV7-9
TGTGCCAGCAGCTCACTGACGGGACTCTCCTACAATGAGCAGTTCTTC
CASSSLTGLSYNEQFF
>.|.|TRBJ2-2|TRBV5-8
.
CASTAAWGRYRGAVFF
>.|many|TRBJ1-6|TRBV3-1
TGTGCCAGCAGCCAAGTGGGGCGGTTCGGCAATTCACCCCTCCACTTT
CASSQVGRFGNSPLHF
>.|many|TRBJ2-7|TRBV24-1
TGTGCCACCAGTGATTATAAGGGTTACGAGCAGTACTTC
CATSDYKGYEQYF
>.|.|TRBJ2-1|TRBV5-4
TGTGCCAGCAGCCCACAACTGAGAAACAATGAGCAGTTCTTC
CASSPQLRNNEQFF
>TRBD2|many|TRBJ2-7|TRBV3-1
TGTGCCAGCAGCAAAAGAGGCCTCAGCGGGGGACTTTCCTACGAGCAGTACTTC
CASSKRGLSGGLSYEQYF